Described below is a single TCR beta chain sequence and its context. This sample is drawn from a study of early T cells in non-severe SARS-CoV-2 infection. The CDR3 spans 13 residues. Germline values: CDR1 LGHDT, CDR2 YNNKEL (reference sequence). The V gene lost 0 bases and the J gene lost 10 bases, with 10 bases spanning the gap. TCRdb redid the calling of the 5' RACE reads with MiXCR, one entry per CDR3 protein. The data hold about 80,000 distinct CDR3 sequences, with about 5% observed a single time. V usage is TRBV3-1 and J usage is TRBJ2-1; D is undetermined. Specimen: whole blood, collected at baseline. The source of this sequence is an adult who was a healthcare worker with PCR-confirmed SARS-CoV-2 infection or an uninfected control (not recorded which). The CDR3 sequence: CASSQDSSPEQFF. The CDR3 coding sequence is TGTGCCAGCAGCCAAGATAGTAGCCCCGAGCAGTTCTTC.